This entry concerns a single T cell receptor beta chain. In its sample, this clonotype was seen once. Its antigen is unknown. Mismatch with germline at one junction end may stem from a read error. This sample is drawn from a study of blood T cells in healthy people across ages (dated by TCRdb to between 2015 and 2017). Study-level background: Template switching captured roughly one uniquely barcoded TCR beta cDNA molecule per two T cells in model experiments. For two donors (one aged 18 to 29 and one aged 80 or older), the study analyzed two additional independent replicas of 1 million unique cDNA reads from the same blood draw. Age-related changes in TCR beta repertoire diversity were measured in the study by deep sequencing normalized with unique cDNA molecular identifiers. The donors were divided into four age groups: young (average roughly 17 years), middle-aged (over 35), aged (about 60) and long-lived (nearly 85).

Donors were 39 systemically healthy Caucasian individuals from Russia aged roughly 6 to 95 years. Each donor gave ten milliliters of peripheral blood, collected into EDTA-treated Vacutainer tubes. Ficoll-Paque density-gradient centrifugation was used to isolate PBMCs, with at least 7 million per sample. Total RNA was extracted from PBMCs with Trizol reagent, with at least 5.5 micrograms obtained per sample. For every donor, an aliquot of PBMCs went through flow cytometry to measure the percentages of naive CD45RAhigh/CD27high T cells. Libraries were built with 5' RACE. Sequencing used an Illumina HiSeq 2500. A second PCR of about 6 to 12 cycles was run with a J-beta primer mix and a sample-barcoded 5' primer. A template-switch 5' adaptor carrying 12 random nucleotides introduced a unique molecular identifier onto each TCR beta cDNA molecule. Each sample yielded at least 3 million CDR3-containing paired-end reads. All of the RNA was converted into first-strand cDNA using the Mint cDNA synthesis kit, with a TRBC-specific oligonucleotide serving as the primer. After uracil-DNA glycosylase treatment, a first 18-cycle PCR used universal primers M1SS and BC2_uni_R on all cDNA. In the authors' own workflow: For normalization, 1 million high-quality reads, each with a distinct molecular identifier, were randomly selected from each sample. Instead of being binned into consensus sequences, reads that shared molecular identifiers were thrown out. MiTCR, with a Q25 quality threshold and the strictest error-elimination algorithm, was used for CDR3 identification, clonotype clustering and error correction. Lower-bound total TCR beta diversity was estimated with a nonparametric unseen species model using Euler transformation. Using fastp at Q25 and MiXCR, TCRdb reprocessed the public reads and kept productive beta chains. Rows are combined by CDR3 protein, so each entry shows the most common genes and DNA. The V and J calls and clone size come from TCRdb's table, not from the authors' own analysis. The sample data list approximately 960,000 distinct CDR3 sequences, and almost 30% of these were observed just once. Roughly 10% of the sample is in the top ten clones.

The CDR3 covers 14 residues, taking in both the cysteine and the phenylalanine. Solely the CDR3 DNA is kept, with 42 bases framed from the first base. The germline V gene specifies SGDLS as CDR1 and YYNGEE as CDR2. General findings and caveats noted by the study authors: The percentage of naive T cells measured by flow cytometry correlated strongly with observed TCR beta diversity. Bulk unsorted PBMC profiling prevented conclusive comparison of naive and antigen-experienced compartments. Estimates of total diversity based on one million sequenced T cells were considered lower bounds and underestimates. Donor CMV infection status was unknown, potentially confounding age-related changes in expanded clonotypes. Observed TCR beta diversity per million T cells fell roughly linearly with age, and a significant reduction was already apparent by age around 40. The long-lived group showed more naive CD4+ T cells, fewer expanded clones and increased TCR diversity than the aged group, suggesting age selection.

These same data were also listed under a study on T cells of mothers and their children. Looking at the second paper: Nine systemically healthy Caucasian individuals served as donors, namely three mothers together with their six children. cDNA synthesis consumed the entire amount of extracted RNA, loaded at roughly 1.5 ug RNA in each 15 ul reaction. Sample barcodes and 2-4 random nucleotides were added via the M1S primer in the second PCR. More than 8.5 million TCR beta CDR3 reads were obtained from each mother, and 2.5 million to 3 million reads were obtained from each child. TCR recombination output is similarly shaped by thymic selection in related and unrelated pairs, with a minor effect exerted by inherited differences. Normalized repertoire overlap was always slightly but never significantly higher in related than unrelated mother-child pairs. Persistent microchimeric T cell clones were not detected, at a sensitivity of around 100 clones per million clonotypes. The study used deep NGS to compare TCR beta repertoires of mothers and children, seeking features distinguishing related mother-child pairs from unrelated individuals. On average, the children were approximately 11 +/- 4 years old, while the mothers were 40 +/- 4 years old. Libraries were sequenced on Illumina HiSeq 2000 with 100+100 nt paired-end reads after adapter ligation with NEBNext reagents. To avoid cross-contamination, the mother libraries and the child libraries were prepared a month apart and sequenced in separate runs. Each donor had between about 450,000 and 2,100,000 distinct TCR beta clonotypes identified. Naive TCR beta clonotypes were estimated from low-frequency clonotypes matched to each donor's FACS-determined naive share, without sorting.

The chain links TRBV9 with TRBJ1-5, with no D gene named confidently. The material sequenced was blood. The sequence derives from a woman aged 40 to 50 in good health. The CDR3 corresponds to CASSVGVGNHPQHF. In nucleotide form, the sequence is TGTGCCAGCAGCGTAGGTGTGGGCAATCACCCCCAGCATTTT.